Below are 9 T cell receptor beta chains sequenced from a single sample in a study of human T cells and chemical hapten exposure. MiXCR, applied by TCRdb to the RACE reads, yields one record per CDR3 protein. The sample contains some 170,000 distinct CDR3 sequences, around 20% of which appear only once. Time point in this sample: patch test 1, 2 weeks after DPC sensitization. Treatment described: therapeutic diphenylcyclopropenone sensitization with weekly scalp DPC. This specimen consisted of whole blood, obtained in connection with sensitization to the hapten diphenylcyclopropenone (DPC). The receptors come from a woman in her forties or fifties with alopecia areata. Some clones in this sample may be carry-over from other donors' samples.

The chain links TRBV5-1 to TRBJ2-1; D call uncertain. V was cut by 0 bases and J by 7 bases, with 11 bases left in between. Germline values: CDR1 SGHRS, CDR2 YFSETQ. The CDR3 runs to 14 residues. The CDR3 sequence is CASSLGVSRNEQFF. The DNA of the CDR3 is TGCGCCAGCAGCTTGGGCGTTTCGAGGAATGAGCAGTTCTTC. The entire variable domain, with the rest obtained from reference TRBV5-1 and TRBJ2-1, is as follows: KAGVTQTPRYLIKTRGQQVTLSCSPISGHRSVSWYQQTPGQGLQFLFEYFSETQRNKGNFPGRFSGRQFSNSRSEMNVSTLELGDSALYLCASSLGVSRNEQFFGPGTRLTVL.

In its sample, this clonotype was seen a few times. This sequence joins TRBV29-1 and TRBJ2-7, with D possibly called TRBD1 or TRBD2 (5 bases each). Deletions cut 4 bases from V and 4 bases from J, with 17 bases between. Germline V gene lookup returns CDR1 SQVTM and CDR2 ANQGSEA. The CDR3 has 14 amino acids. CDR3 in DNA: TGCAGCGTTGGGCCCAGGCAGGGACCTTACGAGCAGTACTTC. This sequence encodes CSVGPRQGPYEQYF.

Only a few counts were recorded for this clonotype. The CDR3 DNA sequence: TGTGCCAGCAGCTTAGCGGGAGTGCATGAGCAGTTCTTC. Protein: CASSLAGVHEQFF. The chain combines TRBV5-4 with TRBJ2-1, with 8 nucleotides matching TRBD2. The CDR3 runs to 13 residues. Germline CDR1 is SGHNT and CDR2 is YYREEE (reference sequence). V dropped 2 bases and J dropped 8; count of bases not matched to a gene: 3.

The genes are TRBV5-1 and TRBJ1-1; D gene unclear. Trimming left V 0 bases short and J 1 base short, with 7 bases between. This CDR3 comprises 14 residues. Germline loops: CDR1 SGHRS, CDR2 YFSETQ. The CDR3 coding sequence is TGCGCCAGCAGCTTGGGTTGGGAGAACACTGAAGCTTTCTTT. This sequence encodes CASSLGWENTEAFF.

The CDR3 bases are TGTGCCACCAGCAGGAGAGGTGGGCGCCACGACACTGAAGCTTTCTTT. It codes for CATSRRGGRHDTEAFF. The rearrangement joins TRBV15 to TRBJ1-1, with D unclear. V lost 3 bases and J lost 3, with 17 bases in between. Germline V gene lookup returns CDR1 LNHNV and CDR2 YYDKDF (reference sequence). The CDR3 covers 16 residues.

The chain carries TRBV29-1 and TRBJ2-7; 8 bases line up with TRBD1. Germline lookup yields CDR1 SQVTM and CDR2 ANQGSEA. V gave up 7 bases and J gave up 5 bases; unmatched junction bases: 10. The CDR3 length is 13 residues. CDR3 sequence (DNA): TGCAGCGCCCGACAGGGGCCTCCGCACGAGCAGTACTTC. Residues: CSARQGPPHEQYF.

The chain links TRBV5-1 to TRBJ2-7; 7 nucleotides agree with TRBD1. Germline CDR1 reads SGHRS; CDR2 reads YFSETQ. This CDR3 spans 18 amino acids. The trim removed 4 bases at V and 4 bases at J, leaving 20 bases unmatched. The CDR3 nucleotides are TGCGCCAGCAGCGCCGACAGGGTGGGCTGGTACGATGGGTACGAGCAGTACTTC. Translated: CASSADRVGWYDGYEQYF.

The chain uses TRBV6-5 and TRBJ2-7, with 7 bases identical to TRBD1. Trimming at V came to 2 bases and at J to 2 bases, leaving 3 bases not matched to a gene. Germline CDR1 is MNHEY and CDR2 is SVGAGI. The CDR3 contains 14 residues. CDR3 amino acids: CASSYAQGTYEQYF. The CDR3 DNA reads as TGTGCCAGCAGTTACGCACAGGGGACCTACGAGCAGTACTTC.

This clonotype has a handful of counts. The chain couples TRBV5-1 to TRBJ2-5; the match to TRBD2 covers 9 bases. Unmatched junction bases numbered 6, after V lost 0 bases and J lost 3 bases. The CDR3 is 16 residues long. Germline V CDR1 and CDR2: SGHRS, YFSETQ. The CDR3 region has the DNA TGCGCCAGCAGCTTGGAAGTAGCGGGAGCGAAAGAGACCCAGTACTTC. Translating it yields CASSLEVAGAKETQYF. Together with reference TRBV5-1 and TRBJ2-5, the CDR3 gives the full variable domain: KAGVTQTPRYLIKTRGQQVTLSCSPISGHRSVSWYQQTPGQGLQFLFEYFSETQRNKGNFPGRFSGRQFSNSRSEMNVSTLELGDSALYLCASSLEVAGAKETQYFGPGTRLLVL.